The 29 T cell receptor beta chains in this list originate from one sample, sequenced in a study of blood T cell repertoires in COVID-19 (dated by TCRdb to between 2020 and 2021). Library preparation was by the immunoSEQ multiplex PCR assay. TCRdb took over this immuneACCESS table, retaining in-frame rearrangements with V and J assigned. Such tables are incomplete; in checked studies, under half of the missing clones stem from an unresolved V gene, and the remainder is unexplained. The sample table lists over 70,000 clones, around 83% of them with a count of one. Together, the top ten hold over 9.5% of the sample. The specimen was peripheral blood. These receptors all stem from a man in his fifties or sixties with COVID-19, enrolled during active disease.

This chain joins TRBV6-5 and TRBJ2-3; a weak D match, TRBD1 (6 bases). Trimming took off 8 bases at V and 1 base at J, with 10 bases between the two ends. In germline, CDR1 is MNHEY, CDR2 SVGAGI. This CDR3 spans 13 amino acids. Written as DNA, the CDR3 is TGTGCCAGCGCGACAGGCCGCACAGATACGCAGTATTTT. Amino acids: CASATGRTDTQYF.

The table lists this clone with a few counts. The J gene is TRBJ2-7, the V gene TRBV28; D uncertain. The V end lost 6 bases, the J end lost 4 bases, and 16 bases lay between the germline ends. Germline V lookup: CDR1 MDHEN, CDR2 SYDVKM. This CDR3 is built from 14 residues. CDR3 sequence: CASSPSPNRYEQYF. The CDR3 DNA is TGTGCCAGCAGCCCAAGTCCGAACCGGTACGAGCAGTACTTC.

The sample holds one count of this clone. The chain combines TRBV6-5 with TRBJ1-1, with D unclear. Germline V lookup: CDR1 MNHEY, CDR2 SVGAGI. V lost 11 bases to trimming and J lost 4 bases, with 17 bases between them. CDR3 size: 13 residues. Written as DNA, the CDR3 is TGTGCCGCCCCCCCCAGCGGGCTCACTGAAGCTTTCTTT. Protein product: CAAPPSGLTEAFF.

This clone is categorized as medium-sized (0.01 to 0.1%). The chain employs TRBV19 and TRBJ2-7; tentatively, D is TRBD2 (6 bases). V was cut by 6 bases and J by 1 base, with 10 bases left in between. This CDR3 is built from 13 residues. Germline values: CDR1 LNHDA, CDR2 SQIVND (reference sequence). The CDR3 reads CASRRGSSYEQYF. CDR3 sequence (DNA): TGTGCCAGTAGACGGGGGTCTTCCTACGAGCAGTACTTC. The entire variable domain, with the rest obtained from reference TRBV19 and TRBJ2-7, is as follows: DGGITQSPKYLFRKEGQNVTLSCEQNLNHDAMYWYRQDPGQGLRLIYYSQIVNDFQKGDIAEGYSVSREKKESFPLTVTSAQKNPTAFYLCASRRGSSYEQYFGPGTRLTVT.

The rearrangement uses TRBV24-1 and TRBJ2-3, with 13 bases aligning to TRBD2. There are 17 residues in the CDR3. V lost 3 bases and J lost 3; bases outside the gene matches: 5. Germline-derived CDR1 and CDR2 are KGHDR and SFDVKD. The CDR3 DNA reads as TGTGCCACCAGTGATCGGACTAGCGGGAGTTTAACAGATACGCAGTATTTT. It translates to CATSDRTSGSLTDTQYF.

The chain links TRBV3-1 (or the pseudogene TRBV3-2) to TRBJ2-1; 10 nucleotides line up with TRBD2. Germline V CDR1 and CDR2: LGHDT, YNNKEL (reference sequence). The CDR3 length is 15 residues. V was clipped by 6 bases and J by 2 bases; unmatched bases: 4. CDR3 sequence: CASRRTSGTYNEQFF. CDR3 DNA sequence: TGTGCCAGCAGACGTACTAGCGGGACCTACAATGAGCAGTTCTTC.

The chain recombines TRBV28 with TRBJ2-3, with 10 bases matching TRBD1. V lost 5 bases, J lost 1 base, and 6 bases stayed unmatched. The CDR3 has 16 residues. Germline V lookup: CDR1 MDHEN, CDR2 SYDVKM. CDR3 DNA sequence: TGTGCCAGCAGTGCAACCGGGACAGGGGGCACAGATACGCAGTATTTT. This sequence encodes CASSATGTGGTDTQYF.

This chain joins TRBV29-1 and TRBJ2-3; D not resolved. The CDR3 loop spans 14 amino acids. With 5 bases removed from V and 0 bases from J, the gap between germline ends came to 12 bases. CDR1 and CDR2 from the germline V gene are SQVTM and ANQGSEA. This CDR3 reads CSVTNDISTDTQYF. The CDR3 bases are TGCAGCGTTACCAACGACATTAGCACAGATACGCAGTATTTT.

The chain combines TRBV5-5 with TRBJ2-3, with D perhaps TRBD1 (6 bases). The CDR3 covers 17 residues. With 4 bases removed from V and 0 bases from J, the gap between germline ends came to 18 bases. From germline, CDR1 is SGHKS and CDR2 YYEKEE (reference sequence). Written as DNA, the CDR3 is TGTGCCAGCAGCCGCCCAGGGGCGTCAACTAGCACAGATACGCAGTATTTT. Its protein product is CASSRPGASTSTDTQYF.

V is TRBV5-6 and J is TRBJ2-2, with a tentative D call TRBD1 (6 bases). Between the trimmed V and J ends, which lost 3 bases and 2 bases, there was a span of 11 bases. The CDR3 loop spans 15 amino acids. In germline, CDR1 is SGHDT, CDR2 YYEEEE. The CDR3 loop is CASSWGTTNTGELFF. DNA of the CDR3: TGTGCCAGCAGCTGGGGGACAACCAACACCGGGGAGCTGTTTTTT. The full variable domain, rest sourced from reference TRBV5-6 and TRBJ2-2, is DAGVTQSPTHLIKTRGQQVTLRCSPKSGHDTVSWYQQALGQGPQFIFQYYEEEERQRGNFPDRFSGHQFPNYSSELNVNALLLGDSALYLCASSWGTTNTGELFFGEGSRLTVL.

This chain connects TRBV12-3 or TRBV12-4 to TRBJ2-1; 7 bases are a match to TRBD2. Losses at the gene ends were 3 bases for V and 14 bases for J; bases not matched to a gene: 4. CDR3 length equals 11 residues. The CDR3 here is CASSLGTMKFF. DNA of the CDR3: TGTGCCAGCAGTTTGGGGACTATGAAGTTCTTC.

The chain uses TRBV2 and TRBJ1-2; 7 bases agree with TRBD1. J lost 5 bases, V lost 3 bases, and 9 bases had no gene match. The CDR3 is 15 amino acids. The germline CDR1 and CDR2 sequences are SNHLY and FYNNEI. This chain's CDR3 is CASSEGTALTYGYTF. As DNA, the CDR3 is TGTGCCAGCAGTGAGGGGACAGCCTTAACTTATGGCTACACCTTC.

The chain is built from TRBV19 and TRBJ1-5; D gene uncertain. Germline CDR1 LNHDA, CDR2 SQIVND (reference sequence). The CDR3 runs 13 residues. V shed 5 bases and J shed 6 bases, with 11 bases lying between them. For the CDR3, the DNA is TGTGCCAGTAGTCCGAGGGTTTCTCAGCCCCAGCATTTT. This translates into CASSPRVSQPQHF.

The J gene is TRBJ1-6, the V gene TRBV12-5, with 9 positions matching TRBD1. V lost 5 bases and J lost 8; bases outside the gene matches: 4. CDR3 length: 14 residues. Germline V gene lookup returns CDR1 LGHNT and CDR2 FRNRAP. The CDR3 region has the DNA TGTGCTAGTGGTCAAGGGACAGGGTATTCACCCCTCCACTTT. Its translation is CASGQGTGYSPLHF.

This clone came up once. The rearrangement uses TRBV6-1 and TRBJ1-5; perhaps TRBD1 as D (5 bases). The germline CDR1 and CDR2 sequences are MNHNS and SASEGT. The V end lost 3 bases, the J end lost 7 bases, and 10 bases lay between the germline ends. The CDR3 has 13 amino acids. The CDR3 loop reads CASSDQGWQPQHF. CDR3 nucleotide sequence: TGTGCCAGCAGTGACCAGGGATGGCAGCCCCAGCATTTT.

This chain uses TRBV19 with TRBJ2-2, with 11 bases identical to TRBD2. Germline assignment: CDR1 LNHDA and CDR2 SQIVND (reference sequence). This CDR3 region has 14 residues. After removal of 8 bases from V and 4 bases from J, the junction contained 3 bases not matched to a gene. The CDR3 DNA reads TGTGCCAGTTCGGGACTAGCGGTCACCGGGGAGCTGTTTTTT. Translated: CASSGLAVTGELFF.

This CDR3 is CASSPPSGANPSNIQYF. The CDR3 DNA sequence: TGTGCCAGCTCACCACCGAGTGGGGCTAATCCTTCGAACATTCAGTACTTC. The V gene is TRBV18, the J gene TRBJ2-4; weak D call: TRBD1 (5 bases). Germline-derived CDR1 and CDR2 are KGHSH and LQKENI. The CDR3 consists of 17 residues. The V gene lost 0 bases and the J gene lost 7 bases, with 19 bases spanning the gap.

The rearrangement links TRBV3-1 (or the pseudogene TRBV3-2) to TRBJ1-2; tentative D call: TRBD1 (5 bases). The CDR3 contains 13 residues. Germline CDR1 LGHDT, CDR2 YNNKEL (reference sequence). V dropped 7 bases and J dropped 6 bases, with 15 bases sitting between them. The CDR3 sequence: CASTPSGGDGYTF. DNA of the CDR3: TGTGCCAGCACCCCTAGCGGGGGGGATGGCTACACCTTC.

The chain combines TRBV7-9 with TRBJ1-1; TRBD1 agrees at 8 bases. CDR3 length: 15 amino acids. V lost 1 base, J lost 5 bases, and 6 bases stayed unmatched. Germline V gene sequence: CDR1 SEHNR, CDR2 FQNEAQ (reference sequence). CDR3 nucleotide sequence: TGTGCCAGCAGCTTAGTTCAGGGGGCGCGGACTGAAGCTTTCTTT. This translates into CASSLVQGARTEAFF. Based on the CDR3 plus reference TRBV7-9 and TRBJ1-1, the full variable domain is DTGVSQNPRHKITKRGQNVTFRCDPISEHNRLYWYRQTLGQGPEFLTYFQNEAQLEKSRLLSDRFSAERPKGSFSTLEIQRTEQGDSAMYLCASSLVQGARTEAFFGQGTRLTVV.

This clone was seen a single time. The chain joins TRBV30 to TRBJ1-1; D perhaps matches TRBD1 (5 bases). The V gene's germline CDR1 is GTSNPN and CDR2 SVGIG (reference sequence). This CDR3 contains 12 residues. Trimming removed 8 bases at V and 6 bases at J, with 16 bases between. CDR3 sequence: CARGGGSAEAFF. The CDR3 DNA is TGTGCCAGAGGTGGGGGGAGCGCTGAAGCTTTCTTT.

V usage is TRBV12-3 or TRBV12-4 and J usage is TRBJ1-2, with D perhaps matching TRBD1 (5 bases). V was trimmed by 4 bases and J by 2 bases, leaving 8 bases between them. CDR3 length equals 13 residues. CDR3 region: CASSSRGNYGYTF. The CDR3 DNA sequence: TGTGCCAGCAGTTCAAGGGGAAACTATGGCTACACCTTC.

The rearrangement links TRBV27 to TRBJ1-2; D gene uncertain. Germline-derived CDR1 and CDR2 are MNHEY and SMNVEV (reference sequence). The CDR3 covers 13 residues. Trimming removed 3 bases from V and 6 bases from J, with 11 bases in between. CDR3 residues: CASSFTGEHGYTF. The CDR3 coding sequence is TGTGCCAGCAGTTTTACGGGAGAGCATGGCTACACCTTC.

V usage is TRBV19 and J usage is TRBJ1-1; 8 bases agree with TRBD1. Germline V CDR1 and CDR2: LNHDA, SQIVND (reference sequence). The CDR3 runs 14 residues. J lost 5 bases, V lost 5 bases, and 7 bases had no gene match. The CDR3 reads CASSSRQGFTEAFF. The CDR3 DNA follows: TGTGCCAGTAGTTCCCGACAGGGGTTTACTGAAGCTTTCTTT.

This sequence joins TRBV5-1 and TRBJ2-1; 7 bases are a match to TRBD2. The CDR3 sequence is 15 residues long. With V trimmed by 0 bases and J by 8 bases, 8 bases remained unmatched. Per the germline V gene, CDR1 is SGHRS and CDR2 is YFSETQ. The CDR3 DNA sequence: TGCGCCAGCAGCTTGGAGTCGAGGCTAGCGGATGAGCAGTTCTTC. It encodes CASSLESRLADEQFF.

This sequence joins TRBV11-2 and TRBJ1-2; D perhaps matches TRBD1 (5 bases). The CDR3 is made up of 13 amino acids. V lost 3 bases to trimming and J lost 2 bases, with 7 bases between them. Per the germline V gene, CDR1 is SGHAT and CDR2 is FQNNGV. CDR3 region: CASSLTDNYGYTF. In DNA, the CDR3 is TGTGCCAGCAGCTTGACAGACAACTATGGCTACACCTTC.

CDR3 nucleotides: TGCGCCAGCAGCCCTGGGACAGGGGAAGGGACCCAGTACTTC. This encodes CASSPGTGEGTQYF. The chain carries TRBV5-1 and TRBJ2-5; 10 nucleotides line up with TRBD1. V lost 4 bases to trimming and J lost 7 bases; unmatched junction nucleotides: 7. Germline V CDR1 and CDR2: SGHRS, YFSETQ. The CDR3 loop spans 14 amino acids.

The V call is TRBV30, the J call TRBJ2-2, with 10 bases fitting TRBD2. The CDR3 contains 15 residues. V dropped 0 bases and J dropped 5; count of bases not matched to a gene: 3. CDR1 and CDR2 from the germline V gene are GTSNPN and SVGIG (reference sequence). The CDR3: CAWSVQLAGTGELFF. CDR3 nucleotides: TGTGCCTGGAGTGTACAACTAGCGGGAACCGGGGAGCTGTTTTTT.

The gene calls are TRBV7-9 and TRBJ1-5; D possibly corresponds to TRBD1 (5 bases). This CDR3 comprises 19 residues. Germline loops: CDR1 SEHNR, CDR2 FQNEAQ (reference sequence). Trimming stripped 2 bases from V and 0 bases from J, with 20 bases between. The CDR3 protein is CASSLSFGQGRTSNQPQHF. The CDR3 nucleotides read TGTGCCAGCAGCTTATCCTTTGGTCAGGGCCGGACTAGCAATCAGCCCCAGCATTTT.

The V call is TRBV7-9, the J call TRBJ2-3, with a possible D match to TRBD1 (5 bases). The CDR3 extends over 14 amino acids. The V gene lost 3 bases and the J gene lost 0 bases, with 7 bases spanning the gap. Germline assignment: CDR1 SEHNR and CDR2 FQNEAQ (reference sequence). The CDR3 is CASSFDSSTDTQYF. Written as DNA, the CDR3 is TGTGCCAGCAGCTTTGACAGTAGCACAGATACGCAGTATTTT.